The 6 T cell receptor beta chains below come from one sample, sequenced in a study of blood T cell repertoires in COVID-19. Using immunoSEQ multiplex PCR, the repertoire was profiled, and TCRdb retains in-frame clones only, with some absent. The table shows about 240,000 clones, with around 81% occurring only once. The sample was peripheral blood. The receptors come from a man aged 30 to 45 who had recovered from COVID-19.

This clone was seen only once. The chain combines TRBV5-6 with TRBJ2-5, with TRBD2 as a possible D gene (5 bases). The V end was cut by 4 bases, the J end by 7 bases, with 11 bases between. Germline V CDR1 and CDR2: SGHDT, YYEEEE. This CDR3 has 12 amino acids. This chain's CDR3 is CASSPDYGTQYF. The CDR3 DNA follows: TGTGCCAGCAGCCCCGACTATGGGACCCAGTACTTC.

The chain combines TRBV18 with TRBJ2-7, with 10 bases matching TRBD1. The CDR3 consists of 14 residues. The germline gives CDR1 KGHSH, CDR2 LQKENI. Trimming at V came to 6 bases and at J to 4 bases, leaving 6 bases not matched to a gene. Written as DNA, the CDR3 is TGTGCCAGCTCCCGGGACAGGGGAAAATACGAGCAGTACGTC. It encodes CASSRDRGKYEQYV.

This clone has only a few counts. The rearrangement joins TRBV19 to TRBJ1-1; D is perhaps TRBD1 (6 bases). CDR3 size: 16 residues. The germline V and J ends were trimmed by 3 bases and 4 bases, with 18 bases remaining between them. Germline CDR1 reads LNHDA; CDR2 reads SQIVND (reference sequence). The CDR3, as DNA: TGTGCCAGTAGTATTCCGGCAGGGGTTTTGGGCACTGAAGCTTTCTTT. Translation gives CASSIPAGVLGTEAFF.

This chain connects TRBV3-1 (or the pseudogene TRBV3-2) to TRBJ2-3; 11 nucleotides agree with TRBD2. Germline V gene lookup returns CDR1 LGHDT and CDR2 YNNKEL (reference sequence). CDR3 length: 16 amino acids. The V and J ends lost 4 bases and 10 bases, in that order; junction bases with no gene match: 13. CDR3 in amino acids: CASSPNSGGAGSAQYF. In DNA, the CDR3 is TGTGCCAGCAGCCCGAATAGCGGGGGGGCCGGGAGCGCGCAGTATTTT.

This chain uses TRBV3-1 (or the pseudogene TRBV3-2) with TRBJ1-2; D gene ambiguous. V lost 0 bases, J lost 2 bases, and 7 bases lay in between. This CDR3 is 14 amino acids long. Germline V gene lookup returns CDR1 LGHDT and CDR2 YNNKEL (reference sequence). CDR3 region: CASSQDNLNYGYTF. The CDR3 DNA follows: TGTGCCAGCAGCCAAGATAATCTAAACTATGGCTACACCTTC.

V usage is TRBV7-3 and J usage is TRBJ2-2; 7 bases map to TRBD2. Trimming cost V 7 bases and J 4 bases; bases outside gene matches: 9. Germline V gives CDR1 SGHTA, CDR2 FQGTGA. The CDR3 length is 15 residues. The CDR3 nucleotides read TGTGCCAGCACCCTATCGGGGGGTTTCACCGGGGAGCTGTTTTTT. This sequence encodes CASTLSGGFTGELFF.